A single sample gave rise to the 28 T cell receptor beta chains below, sequenced in a study of blood T cell repertoires in COVID-19. Data came from immunoSEQ multiplex PCR; TCRdb stores just in-frame clones and leaves some out. The repertoire includes 40,000 to 55,000 clones, approximately 91% of them detected once, and around a quarter sits in the top ten. The specimen was peripheral blood. The receptors here all came from a human donor in a cohort sampled during active COVID-19.

The CDR3 DNA reads TGTGCCAGTAGTATGGGAGGCAGGGGGCGCGACTATGGCTACACCTTC. Protein: CASSMGGRGRDYGYTF. This rearrangement joins TRBV19 to TRBJ1-2, with TRBD1 identical over 8 bases. Germline trimming cut 3 bases from V and 3 bases from J; bases unmatched to any gene: 9. The CDR3 is 16 amino acids. Germline V gene lookup returns CDR1 LNHDA and CDR2 SQIVND (reference sequence).

The rearrangement joins TRBV28 to TRBJ1-1; D possibly corresponds to TRBD1 (6 bases). V dropped 2 bases and J dropped 4 bases, with 11 bases sitting between them. The V gene's germline CDR1 is MDHEN and CDR2 SYDVKM. The CDR3 contains 14 residues. CDR3 nucleotides: TGTGCCAGCAGTTTAGCCAGGGGAAGCACTGAAGCTTTCTTT. It translates to CASSLARGSTEAFF.

The chain carries TRBV9 and TRBJ2-3; 10 bases line up with TRBD2. CDR1 is SGDLS, CDR2 YYNGEE, per germline. This CDR3 comprises 15 residues. V shed 4 bases, J shed 1 base, and the junction held 3 bases outside the gene matches. The chain's CDR3 is CASSPTSGGTDTQYF. The CDR3 DNA follows: TGTGCCAGCAGCCCCACTAGCGGGGGCACAGATACGCAGTATTTT. The full variable domain, rest sourced from reference TRBV9 and TRBJ2-3, is DSGVTQTPKHLITATGQRVTLRCSPRSGDLSVYWYQQSLDQGLQFLIQYYNGEERAKGNILERFSAQQFPDLHSELNLSSLELGDSALYFCASSPTSGGTDTQYFGPGTRLTVL.

The CDR3 here is CASSQLAGGETQYF. The CDR3 region has the DNA TGCGCCAGCAGCCAACTAGCGGGAGGAGAGACCCAGTACTTC. V gene TRBV4-1 combines with J gene TRBJ2-5; 11 bases match TRBD2. The germline gives CDR1 MGHRA, CDR2 YSYEKL. The trim removed 2 bases at V and 4 bases at J, leaving 0 bases unmatched. The CDR3 covers 14 residues.

The V call is TRBV6-5, the J call TRBJ1-3, with 9 positions matching TRBD1. CDR1 is MNHEY, CDR2 SVGAGI, per germline. The V segment lost 11 bases and the J segment 4 bases; nucleotides outside the gene matches: 12. The CDR3 length is 15 residues. The CDR3 loop is CAAGTGRFLGNTIYF. Written as DNA, the CDR3 is TGTGCCGCCGGGACAGGGCGGTTTTTGGGAAACACCATATATTTT.

The chain recombines TRBV14 with TRBJ1-1; possible D gene TRBD1, 6 bases. The CDR3 covers 15 residues. Trimming removed 4 bases from V and 3 bases from J, with 15 bases in between. Germline CDR1 SGHDN, CDR2 FVKESK. The chain's CDR3 is CASSRITGLDTEAFF. DNA of the CDR3: TGTGCCAGCAGCCGAATTACAGGGTTGGACACTGAAGCTTTCTTT.

The chain employs TRBV3-1 (or the pseudogene TRBV3-2) and TRBJ1-1, with a possible D match to TRBD1 (6 bases). The germline V and J ends were trimmed by 5 bases and 6 bases, with 16 bases remaining between them. The germline CDR1 and CDR2 sequences are LGHDT and YNNKEL (reference sequence). The CDR3 spans 14 residues. The CDR3 loop reads CASSAQQGIAEAFF. The CDR3 DNA reads as TGTGCCAGCAGCGCCCAACAGGGAATCGCTGAAGCTTTCTTT.

The rearrangement uses TRBV6-1 and TRBJ2-5; TRBD2 agrees at 9 bases. The germline gives CDR1 MNHNS, CDR2 SASEGT. The CDR3 is 15 amino acids. After removal of 2 bases from V and 9 bases from J, the junction contained 10 bases not matched to a gene. CDR3 amino acids: CASSELLAGPSPQYF. The CDR3 DNA reads as TGTGCCAGCAGTGAACTCCTAGCGGGACCATCCCCCCAGTACTTC.

This chain links TRBV6-6 with TRBJ1-2; no clear D. The CDR3 has 14 amino acids. Germline V gene lookup returns CDR1 MNHNY and CDR2 SVGAGI (reference sequence). V gave up 8 bases and J gave up 0 bases, with 13 bases separating them. The CDR3 loop reads CASEGAVANYGYTF. The CDR3 nucleotides are TGTGCCAGCGAGGGCGCGGTAGCTAACTATGGCTACACCTTC.

The V gene is TRBV24-1, the J gene TRBJ2-1; TRBD2 matches at 7 bases. V trimming: 7 bases; J trimming: 7 bases; junction bases outside the gene matches: 12. Germline assignment: CDR1 KGHDR and CDR2 SFDVKD. The CDR3 has 15 amino acids. DNA of the CDR3: TGTGCCACCAGCGGAGACCTGGGAGGGTGGAATGAGCAGTTCTTC. This translates into CATSGDLGGWNEQFF.

This clone was detected a few times. The chain recombines TRBV7-6 with TRBJ1-5; TRBD1 is a possible D gene (5 bases). The CDR3 runs 13 residues. Trimming removed 4 bases at V and 5 bases at J, with 9 bases between. From germline, CDR1 is SGHVS and CDR2 FNYEAQ. CDR3 nucleotide sequence: TGTGCCAGCAGCTGGGGGGAGGATCAGCCCCAGCATTTT. Protein product: CASSWGEDQPQHF. The whole variable domain, remainder taken from reference TRBV7-6 and TRBJ1-5, is GAGVSQSPRYKVTKRGQDVALRCDPISGHVSLYWYRQALGQGPEFLTYFNYEAQQDKSGLPNDRFSAERPEGSISTLTIQRTEQRDSAMYRCASSWGEDQPQHFGDGTRLSIL.

V is TRBV7-2 and J is TRBJ2-7, with D perhaps matching TRBD2 (5 bases). The CDR3 is made up of 15 amino acids. Looked up from germline, CDR1 is SGHTA and CDR2 is FQGNSA. Trimming pared 1 base from V and 5 bases from J, leaving 15 bases between. The DNA of the CDR3 is TGTGCCAGCAGCTTAGGAGGGATGGGAGTCGACGAGCAGTACGTC. Translation: CASSLGGMGVDEQYV.

J is TRBJ1-2 and V is TRBV6-6; D gene uncertain. The germline gives CDR1 MNHNY, CDR2 SVGAGI (reference sequence). There are 13 residues in the CDR3. Deletions cut 6 bases from V and 4 bases from J, with 12 bases between. The CDR3 protein is CASRTDGSYGYTF. The CDR3 coding sequence is TGTGCCAGCAGGACCGACGGGTCCTATGGCTACACCTTC.

This clone was observed a single time. This chain uses TRBV18 with TRBJ2-5, with D possibly being TRBD2 (6 bases). Germline CDR1 KGHSH, CDR2 LQKENI. The V and J ends lost 3 bases and 5 bases respectively, with 10 bases between them. The CDR3 contains 13 residues. The CDR3 nucleotides are TGTGCCAGCTCACCGGGACTCCGGGAGACCCAGTACTTC. Its protein is CASSPGLRETQYF.

The V and J genes are TRBV5-6 and TRBJ1-1, with 7 bases that match TRBD1. The V segment lost 4 bases and the J segment 4 bases; nucleotides outside the gene matches: 7. The CDR3 runs 14 residues. Germline V gene sequence: CDR1 SGHDT, CDR2 YYEEEE. The CDR3 region is CASSTTGSPTEAFF. CDR3 DNA: TGTGCCAGCAGCACGACAGGGTCCCCCACTGAAGCTTTCTTT.

The chain uses TRBV27 and TRBJ2-3, with 7 bases matching TRBD2. Per germline, CDR1 MNHEY and CDR2 SMNVEV (reference sequence). The CDR3 is made up of 14 amino acids. The V segment lost 6 bases and the J segment 2 bases; nucleotides outside the gene matches: 5. CDR3 sequence: CASSLADYTDTQYF. In nucleotides, the CDR3 is TGTGCCAGCAGCCTAGCGGACTACACAGATACGCAGTATTTT.

The genes are TRBV3-1 (or the pseudogene TRBV3-2) and TRBJ2-5, with 12 bases that match TRBD2. Unmatched junction bases numbered 7, after V lost 4 bases and J lost 4 bases. The CDR3 contains 16 residues. Germline CDR1 LGHDT, CDR2 YNNKEL (reference sequence). CDR3 protein: CASSRLAGVAGETQYF. In DNA form, the CDR3 reads TGTGCCAGCAGCCGACTAGCGGGAGTCGCGGGAGAGACCCAGTACTTC.

The genes are TRBV12-3 or TRBV12-4 and TRBJ2-5; D is possibly TRBD2 (6 bases). CDR3 length: 11 residues. V lost 5 bases and J 13 bases, leaving 14 bases between the germline ends. Here the CDR3 reads CASSRGTAVYF. CDR3 nucleotides: TGTGCCAGCAGTCGGGGGACCGCGGTGTACTTC.

This chain uses TRBV15 with TRBJ2-2, with TRBD2 matching over 9 bases. V gave up 3 bases and J gave up 3 bases; unmatched junction bases: 5. The CDR3 totals 16 residues. The germline gives CDR1 LNHNV, CDR2 YYDKDF (reference sequence). The CDR3 loop reads CATSRVLAGYTGELFF. DNA for the CDR3: TGTGCCACCAGCAGGGTCCTAGCGGGATACACCGGGGAGCTGTTTTTT.

V usage is TRBV12-5 and J usage is TRBJ2-1; 9 bases match TRBD2. Trimming cost V 0 bases and J 4 bases; bases outside gene matches: 7. Germline CDR1 reads LGHNT; CDR2 reads FRNRAP. CDR3 length: 17 amino acids. The CDR3 is CASGLVQGLAGYNEQFF. CDR3 bases: TGTGCTAGTGGTTTGGTACAAGGCCTAGCGGGATACAATGAGCAGTTCTTC. Filled out from reference TRBV12-5 and TRBJ2-1, the complete variable domain reads DARVTQTPRHKVTEMGQEVTMRCQPILGHNTVFWYRQTMMQGLELLAYFRNRAPLDDSGMPKDRFSAEMPDATLATLKIQPSEPRDSAVYFCASGLVQGLAGYNEQFFGPGTRLTVL.

The gene calls are TRBV19 and TRBJ2-2; 15 bases are a match to TRBD2. The germline gives CDR1 LNHDA, CDR2 SQIVND (reference sequence). The CDR3 extends over 18 amino acids. Trimming took 4 bases from V and 1 from J; bases not matched to a gene: 4. CDR3 sequence: CASSTRGLAGGNTGELFF. CDR3 DNA: TGTGCCAGTAGTACAAGGGGACTAGCGGGGGGGAACACCGGGGAGCTGTTTTTT.

This clone was counted once. This sequence joins TRBV6-5 and TRBJ2-1; 9 bases agree with TRBD1. Trimming removed 0 bases from V and 3 bases from J; junction bases left unmatched: 3. This CDR3 comprises 16 residues. Germline CDR1 reads MNHEY; CDR2 reads SVGAGI. The CDR3 coding sequence is TGTGCCAGCAGTTACTCGGCGACAGGGGGCTACAATGAGCAGTTCTTC. This translates into CASSYSATGGYNEQFF.

The genes are TRBV25-1 and TRBJ1-2; TRBD1 agrees at 10 bases. Germline trimming cut 6 bases from V and 6 bases from J; bases unmatched to any gene: 7. Germline CDR1 and CDR2: MGHDK and SYGVNS. This CDR3 region has 14 residues. The chain's CDR3 is CASSGGTGVDGYTF. CDR3 DNA: TGTGCCAGCAGCGGGGGGACAGGGGTTGATGGCTACACCTTC.

The rearrangement joins TRBV6-5 to TRBJ1-1, with a possible D match to TRBD1 (5 bases). The CDR3 totals 15 residues. Germline V gives CDR1 MNHEY, CDR2 SVGAGI. Trimming took off 6 bases at V and 2 bases at J, with 16 bases between the two ends. This chain's CDR3 is CASRLNNRPNTEAFF. For the CDR3, the DNA is TGTGCCAGCAGATTAAACAACAGGCCCAACACTGAAGCTTTCTTT.

This clone has more than one count but fewer than ten. J is TRBJ1-5 and V is TRBV2; weak D call: TRBD1 (6 bases). The V end lost 2 bases, the J end lost 0 bases, and 8 bases lay between the germline ends. This CDR3 has 15 amino acids. Germline loops: CDR1 SNHLY, CDR2 FYNNEI. The CDR3 region is CASSETGNSNQPQHF. The CDR3 nucleotides read TGTGCCAGCAGTGAAACAGGGAATAGCAATCAGCCCCAGCATTTT.

V is TRBV3-1 (or the pseudogene TRBV3-2) and J is TRBJ2-3, with D maybe TRBD1 (6 bases). Per the germline V gene, CDR1 is LGHDT and CDR2 is YNNKEL (reference sequence). V gave up 4 bases and J gave up 4 bases, with 9 bases separating them. The CDR3 has 13 amino acids. The CDR3 coding sequence is TGTGCCAGCAGCCGGCAGGGGCCAGATACGCAGTATTTT. Its protein product is CASSRQGPDTQYF.

The V gene is TRBV27, the J gene TRBJ2-1; D is undetermined. The CDR3 loop spans 13 amino acids. V was shortened by 4 bases and J by 1 base, with 5 bases between the two germline ends. Germline assignment: CDR1 MNHEY and CDR2 SMNVEV (reference sequence). CDR3 sequence reads: CASSYKSYNEQFF. The CDR3 DNA reads as TGTGCCAGCAGTTACAAGTCCTACAATGAGCAGTTCTTC.

This chain joins TRBV18 and TRBJ2-5; TRBD2 aligns across 8 bases. Germline assignment: CDR1 KGHSH and CDR2 LQKENI. V lost 3 bases, J lost 2 bases, and 2 bases stayed unmatched. The CDR3 covers 14 residues. As DNA, the CDR3 is TGTGCCAGCTCACCCCAGCGGGGGCAAGAGACCCAGTACTTC. This codes for CASSPQRGQETQYF.